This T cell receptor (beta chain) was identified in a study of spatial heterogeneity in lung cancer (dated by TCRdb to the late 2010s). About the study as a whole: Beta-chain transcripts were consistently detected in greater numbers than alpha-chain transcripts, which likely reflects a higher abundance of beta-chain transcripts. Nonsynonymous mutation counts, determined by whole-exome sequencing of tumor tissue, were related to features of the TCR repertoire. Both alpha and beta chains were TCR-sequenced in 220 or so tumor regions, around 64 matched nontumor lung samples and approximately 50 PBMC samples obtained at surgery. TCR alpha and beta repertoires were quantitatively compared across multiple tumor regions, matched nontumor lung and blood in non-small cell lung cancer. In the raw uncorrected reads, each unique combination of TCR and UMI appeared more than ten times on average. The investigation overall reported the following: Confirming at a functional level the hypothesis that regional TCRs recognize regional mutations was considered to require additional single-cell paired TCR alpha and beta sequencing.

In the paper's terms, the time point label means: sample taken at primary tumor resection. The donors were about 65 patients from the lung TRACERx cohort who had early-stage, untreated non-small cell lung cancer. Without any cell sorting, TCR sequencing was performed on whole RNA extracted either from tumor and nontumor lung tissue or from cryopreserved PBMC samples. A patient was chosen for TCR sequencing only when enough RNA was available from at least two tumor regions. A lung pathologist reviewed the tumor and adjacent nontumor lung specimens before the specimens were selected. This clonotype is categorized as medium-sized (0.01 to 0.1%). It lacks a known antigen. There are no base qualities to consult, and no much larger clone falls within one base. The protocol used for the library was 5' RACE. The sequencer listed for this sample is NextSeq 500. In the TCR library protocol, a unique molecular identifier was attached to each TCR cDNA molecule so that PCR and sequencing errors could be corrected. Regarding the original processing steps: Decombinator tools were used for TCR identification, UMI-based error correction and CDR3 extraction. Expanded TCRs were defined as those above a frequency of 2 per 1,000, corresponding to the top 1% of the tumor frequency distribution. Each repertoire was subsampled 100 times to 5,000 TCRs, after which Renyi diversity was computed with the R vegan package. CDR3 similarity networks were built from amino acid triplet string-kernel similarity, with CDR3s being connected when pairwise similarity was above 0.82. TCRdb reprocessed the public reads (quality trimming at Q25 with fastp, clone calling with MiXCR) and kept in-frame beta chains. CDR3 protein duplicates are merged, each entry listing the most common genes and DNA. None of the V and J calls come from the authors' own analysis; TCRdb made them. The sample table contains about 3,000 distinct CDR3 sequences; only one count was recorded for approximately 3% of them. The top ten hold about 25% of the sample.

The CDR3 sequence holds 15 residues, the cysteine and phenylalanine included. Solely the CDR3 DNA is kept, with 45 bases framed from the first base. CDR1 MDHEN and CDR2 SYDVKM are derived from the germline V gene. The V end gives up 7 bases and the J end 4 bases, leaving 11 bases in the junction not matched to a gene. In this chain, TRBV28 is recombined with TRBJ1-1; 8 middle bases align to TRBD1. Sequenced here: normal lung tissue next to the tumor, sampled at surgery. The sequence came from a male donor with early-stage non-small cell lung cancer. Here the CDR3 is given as CASNRGQGSVTEAFF. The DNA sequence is TGTGCCAGCAACCGAGGACAGGGTTCGGTCACTGAAGCTTTCTTT.